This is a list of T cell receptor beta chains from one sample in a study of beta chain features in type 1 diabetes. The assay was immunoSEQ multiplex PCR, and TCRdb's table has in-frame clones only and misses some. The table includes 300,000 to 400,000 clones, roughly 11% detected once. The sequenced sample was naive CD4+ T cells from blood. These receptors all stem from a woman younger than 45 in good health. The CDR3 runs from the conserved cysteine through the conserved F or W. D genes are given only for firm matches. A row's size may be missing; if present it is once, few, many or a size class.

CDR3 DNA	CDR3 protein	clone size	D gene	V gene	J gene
TGCAGTGCCCCAAGCACAGATACGCAGTATTTT	CSAPSTDTQYF	few	NA	TRBV20-1	TRBJ2-3
TGTGCCAGCACCCTCCCCCGAGAGACCCAGTACTTC	CASTLPRETQYF	few	NA	TRBV2	TRBJ2-5
TGTGCCAGCAGCTTAGGAAAGACCCACGGGACAGGTTGGAATGAGCAGTTCTTC	CASSLGKTHGTGWNEQFF	few	TRBD1	TRBV7-8	TRBJ2-1
TGTGCCAGCGGGGAAACAGGGTTCTACAATGAGCAGTTCTTC	CASGETGFYNEQFF	NA	NA	TRBV7-9	TRBJ2-1
TGCAGTGCGGGGGCCCAGCAGGCGCAGTATTTT	CSAGAQQAQYF	NA	NA	TRBV20-1	TRBJ2-3
TGTGCCAGCAGCCCATCGGGACAGGGGAGAGATACGCAGTATTTT	CASSPSGQGRDTQYF	few	TRBD1	TRBV7-8	TRBJ2-3
TGCAGCGGAACTTACCAGACAGGGAACACTGAAGCTTTCTTT	CSGTYQTGNTEAFF	NA	NA	TRBV29-1	TRBJ1-1
TGTGCCAGCAGCGGACAAGGACAGGGTAATTTGGAGACCCAGTACTTC	CASSGQGQGNLETQYF	few	TRBD1	TRBV9	TRBJ2-5
TGTGCCACCAGCACCCTGGGACAGGGAAAGACCCAGTACTTC	CATSTLGQGKTQYF	NA	TRBD1	TRBV15	TRBJ2-5
TGTGCCCACTTCGGAGGTGGGAGGGACACTGAAGCTTTCTTT	CAHFGGGRDTEAFF	few	NA	TRBV28	TRBJ1-1
TGTGCCAGTATGGGCCAGAATCTAGCCAAAAACATTCAGTACTTC	CASMGQNLAKNIQYF	few	NA	TRBV19	TRBJ2-4